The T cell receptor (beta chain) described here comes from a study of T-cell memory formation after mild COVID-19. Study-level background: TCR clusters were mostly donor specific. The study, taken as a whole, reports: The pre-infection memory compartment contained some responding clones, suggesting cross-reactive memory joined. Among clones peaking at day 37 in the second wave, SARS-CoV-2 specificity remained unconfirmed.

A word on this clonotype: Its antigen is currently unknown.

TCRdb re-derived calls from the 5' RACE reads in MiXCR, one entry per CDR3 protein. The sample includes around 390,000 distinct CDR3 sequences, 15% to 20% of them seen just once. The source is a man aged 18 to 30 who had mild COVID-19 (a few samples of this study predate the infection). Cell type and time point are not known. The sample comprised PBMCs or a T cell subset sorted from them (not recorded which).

This CDR3 is CASRLTPFEAGVYEQYF. The CDR3 bases are TGTGCCAGCAGGTTGACCCCCTTCGAGGCAGGGGTATACGAGCAGTACTTC. The chain couples TRBV5-6 to TRBJ2-7; D might be TRBD1 (6 bases). Germline assignment: CDR1 SGHDT and CDR2 YYEEEE. The CDR3 runs 17 residues. The V and J ends lost 5 bases and 4 bases respectively, with 25 bases between them.